This T cell receptor beta chain was captured by sequencing in a study of STAT3 mutations in large granular lymphocyte leukemia (dated by TCRdb to about 2019). A note on the overall study: Roughly half of the T-LGLL patients who were sequenced longitudinally carried canonical activating STAT3 mutations. More than half of T-LGLL patients received one or more immunosuppressive therapy regimens, with hematologic response in 40% of those treated. As controls, the study also included longitudinal sequencing of a couple of patients with natural killer LGL leukemia. More than 15 representative T-LGLL cases were selected from an initial cohort of a few hundred LGL patients for longitudinal TCRbeta and STAT3 sequencing. Each patient was sequenced at an average of around 4 time points, ranging from 2 to 8 samplings. To reconstruct clonal hierarchy and dynamics, serial deep sequencing of TCRbeta CDR3 and STAT3 was performed in patients with T-cell large granular lymphocyte leukemia. Paper-wide results and their limitations: Because no samples were available when a clone first appeared, clonal expansion had to be inferred from samplings taken at other points. Linking therapy response to changes in TCR clonal burden was complicated by variable intervals between samplings and by differing treatment regimens. At least one immunodominant TCRbeta clonotype was identified in every T-LGLL patient, and multiple immunodominant subclonotypes were identified in about half of the T-LGLL patients. Several patients had a dominant TCR clone burden greater than the STAT3 mutant burden, which suggests that the STAT3 mutation arose secondarily within a clone that had already expanded. Because codominant clonotypes persisted in some patients, a small but highly pathogenic clone may have been missed. TCR clonotype switching after therapy was seen in about 30% of the 18 patients, with all newly emerging clones being STAT3 wild type.

The CDR3 numbers 15 residues from cysteine through phenylalanine. Only the CDR3 portion is preserved as DNA: 45 bases, with reading frame beginning at the first base. CDR1 LNHDA and CDR2 SQIVND were looked up in the germline V gene (reference sequence). V is pared back by 2 bases and J by 1 base, with 11 bases lying between the germline termini. TCRbeta libraries were sequenced on an Illumina MiSeq, and an average of about 41,000 productive templates per sample was obtained. The immunoSEQ assay, which uses multiplex PCR amplification, was used to generate TCRbeta CDR3 libraries. The paper's processing steps were these. Following a previously defined approach, repertoire diversity was calculated, and values close to 0 point to extremely monoclonal samples. In its TCRdb copy, this immuneACCESS table keeps in-frame sequences only and misses some clones. Where compared with another copy, unresolved V genes explain less than half of these, and the others have no known cause. That table gives V, J and clone size, and the DNA gave D and trimming. This sample has roughly 10,000 clones in its table, and more than 85% of those were observed once. Clones ranked in the top ten supply around three fifths of the sample.

The same DNA, extracted from blood mononuclear cells, served for both TCR sequencing and STAT3 sequencing. A note on this clone: The target of this receptor is not known. No base-level quality is on record; no much larger clone is a single base apart.

This receptor was taken from a man in his 60s with T-cell large granular lymphocyte leukemia. Some clones in this sample may be carry-over from other donors' samples. The age is the age at diagnosis. This chain joins TRBV19 to TRBJ1-1; tentative D gene TRBD1, with 5 bases matching. Sequencing was done on a sample of peripheral blood mononuclear cells. The CDR3 region reads CASSIRGERNTEAFF. The bases are TGTGCCAGTAGTATACGGGGCGAGAGGAACACTGAAGCTTTCTTT.